Presented here are 32 T cell receptor beta chains from one specimen sequenced in a study of T cells in localized non-small cell lung cancer. Sequencing was performed with immunoSEQ multiplex PCR; in TCRdb, only in-frame clones are kept and a portion is missing. In the table there are around 26,000 clones, approximately 90% of which are singletons. Sequencing used peripheral blood, obtained before any cancer treatment. The origin of the receptors is a female donor at least 60 years old with stage II squamous cell lung carcinoma.

The V call is TRBV7-8, the J call TRBJ2-5; 7 bases line up with TRBD2. The better agreement between TRBJ2-7 and the DNA end casts doubt on the J call. Germline V gene lookup returns CDR1 SGHVS and CDR2 FQNEAQ. The CDR3 sequence is 14 residues long. This CDR3 reads CASSLSGAYYEQYF. For the CDR3, the DNA is TGTGCCAGCAGCTTAAGCGGGGCCTACTACGAGCAGTACTTC.

This clone appeared a few times. The CDR3 sequence: CASSLGPSNQPQHF. CDR3 nucleotides: TGTGCCAGCAGTTTAGGGCCCAGCAATCAGCCCCAGCATTTT. The rearrangement uses TRBV27 and TRBJ1-5, with D uncertain. Germline V gene data show CDR1 as MNHEY and CDR2 as SMNVEV (reference sequence). The CDR3 spans 14 residues. V shed 2 bases and J shed 1 base, with 6 bases lying between them.

V gene TRBV6-1 combines with J gene TRBJ1-2; possibly TRBD1 for D (5 bases). Trimming removed 2 bases at V and 3 bases at J, with 10 bases between. The germline V gene encodes CDR1 MNHNS and CDR2 SASEGT. This CDR3 contains 14 residues. DNA for the CDR3: TGTGCCAGCAGTGAAAACGGGGGACACTATGGCTACACCTTC. This codes for CASSENGGHYGYTF.

J is TRBJ1-6 and V is TRBV28; D unclear. Trimming stripped 3 bases from V and 5 bases from J, with 11 bases between. The length of the CDR3 is 15 residues. Germline lookup yields CDR1 MDHEN and CDR2 SYDVKM. The CDR3 spells CASSLASLDNSPLHF. The CDR3, as DNA: TGTGCCAGCAGTTTGGCCTCCCTTGATAATTCACCCCTCCACTTT.

This chain uses TRBV29-1 with TRBJ1-2, with a possible D match to TRBD1 (6 bases). The CDR3 runs 12 residues. Germline CDR1 reads SQVTM; CDR2 reads ANQGSEA. V was pared by 6 bases and J by 8 bases, with 16 bases between. As DNA, the CDR3 is TGCAGCGTACCCGGGAATAGGGGGGGCTACACCTTC. It encodes CSVPGNRGGYTF.

The chain is built from TRBV11-2 and TRBJ1-5; D not certain. The CDR3 contains 13 residues. Germline CDR1 and CDR2: SGHAT and FQNNGV. V was shortened by 3 bases and J by 4 bases, with 7 bases between the two germline ends. CDR3 bases: TGTGCCAGCAGCTTTGCCAAGAATCAGCCCCAGCATTTT. This translates into CASSFAKNQPQHF.

J is TRBJ1-3 and V is TRBV11-2; D uncertain. Germline V gene data show CDR1 as SGHAT and CDR2 as FQNNGV. The V end lost 2 bases, the J end lost 4 bases, and 6 bases lay between the germline ends. The CDR3 is 13 residues long. This CDR3 is CASSLPPGNTIYF. The CDR3 region has the DNA TGTGCCAGCAGCTTACCCCCCGGAAACACCATATATTTT.

About this clone: This sample includes further DNA sequences coding for the same CDR3. The chain couples TRBV7-9 to TRBJ2-3; TRBD2 matches 7 bases. The length of the CDR3 is 14 residues. Germline lookup yields CDR1 SEHNR and CDR2 FQNEAQ (reference sequence). The junction had 0 bases not matched to a gene; V was cut back by 2 bases and J by 1 base. The CDR3 spells CASSLTSGTDTQYF. CDR3 DNA: TGTGCCAGCAGCTTAACTAGCGGCACAGATACGCAGTATTTT.

The chain recombines TRBV7-9 with TRBJ1-3; TRBD1 agrees at 12 bases. V lost 4 bases and J lost 2; bases outside the gene matches: 3. This CDR3 spans 16 amino acids. The V gene's germline CDR1 is SEHNR and CDR2 FQNEAQ (reference sequence). The CDR3 bases are TGTGCCAGCAGCTCAGGGACAGGGGGCCCTGGAAACACCATATATTTT. It codes for CASSSGTGGPGNTIYF.

The chain carries TRBV18 and TRBJ2-7; D perhaps matches TRBD2 (5 bases). The V gene's germline CDR1 is KGHSH and CDR2 LQKENI. The CDR3 is 14 residues long. V lost 1 base and J lost 1, with 8 bases in between. CDR3 sequence (DNA): TGTGCCAGCTCACCACGGGGAGAATCCTACGAGCAGTACTTC. Protein sequence: CASSPRGESYEQYF. Complete variable domain (other parts from reference TRBV18 and TRBJ2-7): NAGVMQNPRHLVRRRGQEARLRCSPMKGHSHVYWYRQLPEEGLKFMVYLQKENIIDESGMPKERFSAEFPKEGPSILRIQQVVRGDSAAYFCASSPRGESYEQYFGPGTRLTVT.

The V gene is TRBV2, the J gene TRBJ2-3; 8 positions agree with TRBD1. V was pared by 6 bases and J by 2 bases, with 13 bases of the junction left unmatched. Germline V gene sequence: CDR1 SNHLY, CDR2 FYNNEI. The CDR3 covers 17 residues. CDR3 amino acids: CASRTDLRGRTTDTQYF. For the CDR3, the DNA is TGTGCCAGCAGGACGGACCTCAGGGGGCGAACCACAGATACGCAGTATTTT. The variable domain in full, with the rest retrieved from reference TRBV2 and TRBJ2-3, is EPEVTQTPSHQVTQMGQEVILRCVPISNHLYFYWYRQILGQKVEFLVSFYNNEISEKSEIFDDQFSVERPDGSNFTLKIRSTKLEDSAMYFCASRTDLRGRTTDTQYFGPGTRLTVL.

This chain uses TRBV6-6 with TRBJ2-3, with TRBD2 identical over 8 bases. Germline V CDR1 and CDR2: MNHNY, SVGAGI (reference sequence). The CDR3 is 15 residues long. The trim removed 3 bases at V and 6 bases at J, leaving 8 bases unmatched. The CDR3 bases are TGTGCCAGCAGTTATTATGCGGGAGGCGACGATACGCAGTATTTT. Encoded protein: CASSYYAGGDDTQYF.

The chain joins TRBV2 to TRBJ2-2; the match to TRBD1 covers 8 bases. Losses at the gene ends were 8 bases for V and 4 bases for J; bases not matched to a gene: 9. The CDR3 length is 15 residues. Germline lookup yields CDR1 SNHLY and CDR2 FYNNEI. The CDR3 sequence is CASQKGQGGTGELFF. CDR3 nucleotides: TGTGCCAGCCAAAAAGGACAGGGCGGCACCGGGGAGCTGTTTTTT.

The chain recombines TRBV14 with TRBJ1-1, with a weak D call TRBD1 (5 bases). CDR3 length: 13 residues. The germline gives CDR1 SGHDN, CDR2 FVKESK. V lost 0 bases and J lost 7, with 9 bases in between. CDR3 protein: CASSQDWQGEAFF. In DNA, the CDR3 is TGTGCCAGCAGCCAAGATTGGCAGGGTGAAGCTTTCTTT.

V gene TRBV2 combines with J gene TRBJ2-5, with 8 bases matching TRBD1. This CDR3 is 14 amino acids long. The ends lost 5 bases at V and 4 bases at J; junction bases unmatched: 6. The V gene's germline CDR1 is SNHLY and CDR2 FYNNEI. CDR3 protein: CASSRTGHGETQYF. CDR3 nucleotide sequence: TGTGCCAGCAGTCGGACAGGGCACGGAGAGACCCAGTACTTC.

This chain connects TRBV7-3 to TRBJ2-2; D is unclear. CDR3 length equals 13 residues. The germline CDR1 and CDR2 sequences are SGHTA and FQGTGA. Trimming shortened V by 1 base and J by 6 bases, and 6 bases separated the two germline ends. CDR3 sequence (DNA): TGTGCCAGCAGCTTAAATGGGGCCGGGGAGCTGTTTTTT. Residues: CASSLNGAGELFF. The full variable domain, rest sourced from reference TRBV7-3 and TRBJ2-2, is GAGVSQTPSNKVTEKGKYVELRCDPISGHTALYWYRQSLGQGPEFLIYFQGTGAADDSGLPNDRFFAVRPEGSVSTLKIQRTERGDSAVYLCASSLNGAGELFFGEGSRLTVL.

V is TRBV27 and J is TRBJ2-7; TRBD2 matches at 7 bases. CDR3 length: 15 amino acids. Germline trimming cut 4 bases from V and 5 bases from J; bases unmatched to any gene: 11. Germline CDR1 is MNHEY and CDR2 is SMNVEV (reference sequence). This CDR3 reads CASSSQGGAKNEQYF. The CDR3 DNA is TGTGCCAGCAGTTCCCAGGGAGGGGCGAAGAACGAGCAGTACTTC.

V and J are TRBV5-8 and TRBJ2-1, with 10 bases lining up with TRBD2. The germline gives CDR1 SGHTS, CDR2 YDEGEE. The length of the CDR3 is 16 residues. V lost 4 bases to trimming and J lost 4 bases; unmatched junction nucleotides: 8. CDR3 nucleotides: TGTGCCAGCAGCCGACAACTAGCGGGGCCTTACAATGAGCAGTTCTTC. As protein: CASSRQLAGPYNEQFF. Variable domain in full (rest from reference TRBV5-8 and TRBJ2-1): EAGVTQSPTHLIKTRGQQATLRCSPISGHTSVYWYQQALGLGLQFLLWYDEGEERNRGNFPPRFSGRQFPNYSSELNVNALELEDSALYLCASSRQLAGPYNEQFFGPGTRLTVL.

This clone was seen more than once but under ten times. V usage is TRBV5-6 and J usage is TRBJ2-7; TRBD1 matches 7 bases. Germline CDR1 is SGHDT and CDR2 is YYEEEE. Losses at the gene ends were 4 bases for V and 0 bases for J; bases not matched to a gene: 7. The length of the CDR3 is 15 residues. The CDR3 spells CASSPPTGISYEQYF. The CDR3 DNA is TGTGCCAGCAGCCCCCCGACAGGGATCTCCTACGAGCAGTACTTC.

V is TRBV7-2 and J is TRBJ2-7; 8 bases fit TRBD1. CDR1 is SGHTA, CDR2 FQGNSA, per germline. With V trimmed by 1 base and J by 7 bases, 6 bases remained unmatched. This CDR3 has 14 amino acids. In DNA form, the CDR3 reads TGTGCCAGCAGCTTAGGGGGACAGGTTCGGGAGCAGTACTTC. It codes for CASSLGGQVREQYF.

The chain has TRBV30 and TRBJ1-2; 9 positions match TRBD1. With 4 bases clipped from V and 2 bases from J, the junction kept 8 bases outside the gene matches. The CDR3 totals 15 residues. Germline CDR1 and CDR2: GTSNPN and SVGIG (reference sequence). CDR3 residues: CAWTQTTGGNYGYTF. CDR3 nucleotides: TGTGCCTGGACCCAAACCACAGGGGGCAACTATGGCTACACCTTC.

This sequence joins TRBV6-1 and TRBJ1-1, with no clear D. V lost 8 bases, J lost 2 bases, and 18 bases lay in between. CDR1 is MNHNS, CDR2 SASEGT, per germline. The CDR3 totals 15 residues. The CDR3 nucleotides read TGTGCCAGCGCTCCCATAGAAGATGGAAACACTGAAGCTTTCTTT. Protein sequence: CASAPIEDGNTEAFF.

This clone came up once. This chain uses TRBV5-5 with TRBJ2-7; D remains ambiguous. Trimming cost V 0 bases and J 0 bases, with 13 bases left between them. The CDR3 totals 16 residues. Germline lookup yields CDR1 SGHKS and CDR2 YYEKEE (reference sequence). Written as DNA, the CDR3 is TGTGCCAGCAGCTTGGAATTGGCATACAGCTCCTACGAGCAGTACTTC. Protein: CASSLELAYSSYEQYF.

The chain employs TRBV7-2 and TRBJ1-1; unclear D gene. V was cut by 5 bases and J by 4 bases, with 11 bases left in between. Germline V gives CDR1 SGHTA, CDR2 FQGNSA. This CDR3 is built from 13 residues. The CDR3 nucleotides are TGTGCCAGCAGCCGGACCTGGTTCACTGAAGCTTTCTTT. This gives the protein CASSRTWFTEAFF. Looking up the rest from reference TRBV7-2 and TRBJ1-1 gives the full variable domain: GAGVSQSPSNKVTEKGKDVELRCDPISGHTALYWYRQSLGQGLEFLIYFQGNSAPDKSGLPSDRFSAERTGGSVSTLTIQRTQQEDSAVYLCASSRTWFTEAFFGQGTRLTVV.

This clone was observed once. The gene calls are TRBV10-1 and TRBJ1-4, with a tentative D call TRBD1 (6 bases). This CDR3 is built from 14 residues. Germline-derived CDR1 and CDR2 are WNHNN and SYGVQD (reference sequence). Trimming took 10 bases from V and 4 from J, leaving 16 bases between them. The DNA for the CDR3 is TGCGCCATTTGGGGGGCGCGACGTAATGAAAAACTGTTTTTT. Protein sequence: CAIWGARRNEKLFF.

The sample holds a few counts of this clone. The chain links TRBV9 to TRBJ2-2; 8 bases align to TRBD1. J was trimmed by 7 bases and V by 4 bases; bases with no gene match: 9. Germline V gene data show CDR1 as SGDLS and CDR2 as YYNGEE. The CDR3 runs to 15 residues. For the CDR3, the DNA is TGTGCCAGCAGCTTCCCTCAGGGGGCTAGCGGGGAGCTGTTTTTT. The encoded protein is CASSFPQGASGELFF.

The gene calls are TRBV10-3 and TRBJ1-2, with TRBD1 matching 11 bases. Germline assignment: CDR1 ENHRY and CDR2 SYGVKD. The CDR3 spans 16 residues. V lost 8 bases to trimming and J lost 7 bases; unmatched junction nucleotides: 15. CDR3 nucleotide sequence: TGTGCCATCCCGGACTCCCGGGACAGGGGGAGAGGTGGCTACACCTTC. Its protein is CAIPDSRDRGRGGYTF.

This chain joins TRBV9 and TRBJ2-3; the D call may be TRBD1 or TRBD2 (5 bases each). The V gene's germline CDR1 is SGDLS and CDR2 YYNGEE. Trimming pared 6 bases from V and 1 base from J, leaving 15 bases between. The CDR3 consists of 15 residues. The CDR3 reads CASTKGSGRTDTQYF. The CDR3 DNA sequence: TGTGCCAGCACCAAAGGATCGGGACGCACAGATACGCAGTATTTT.

The V and J genes are TRBV5-6 and TRBJ2-5; no clear D gene. V was cut by 0 bases and J by 5 bases, with 8 bases left in between. The CDR3 runs 13 residues. CDR1 SGHDT and CDR2 YYEEEE come from the germline V gene. In DNA, the CDR3 is TGTGCCAGCAGCTTGGTGGCGGAGGAGACCCAGTACTTC. As protein: CASSLVAEETQYF.

The chain joins TRBV11-1 to TRBJ2-1; D may be TRBD2 (6 bases). With 0 bases removed from V and 15 bases from J, the gap between germline ends came to 21 bases. CDR3 length equals 15 residues. The germline V gene encodes CDR1 SGHAT and CDR2 FQDESV (reference sequence). As DNA, the CDR3 is TGTGCCAGCAGCTTAGCAAATTGGCGGGACCCTCCCCGGTTCTTC. This translates into CASSLANWRDPPRFF.

The genes are TRBV19 and TRBJ2-5; D gene uncertain. The J call may be wrong; the DNA end is better matched by TRBJ2-7. CDR1 and CDR2 from the germline V gene are LNHDA and SQIVND (reference sequence). This CDR3 has 12 amino acids. Here the CDR3 reads CASSSRPSEQYF. The CDR3 nucleotides read TGTGCCAGTAGTTCAAGGCCCTCCGAGCAGTACTTC.

The chain recombines TRBV29-1 with TRBJ1-3; D might be TRBD1 (6 bases). Germline V gene data show CDR1 as SQVTM and CDR2 as ANQGSEA. The ends were cut back, 4 bases at V and 0 bases at J, with 10 bases in the middle. The CDR3 covers 14 residues. The CDR3, as DNA: TGCAGCGTTGGACAGGCCGCCTCTGGAAACACCATATATTTT. It is translated as CSVGQAASGNTIYF.